These T cell receptor beta chains were read from a single sample in a study of early T cells in non-severe SARS-CoV-2 infection. TCRdb passed the 5' RACE reads through MiXCR, listing each CDR3 protein once. Of roughly 29,000 distinct CDR3 sequences in the sample, more than 4% were seen once. What was sequenced was whole blood. These receptors all stem from an adult who was a healthcare worker with PCR-confirmed SARS-CoV-2 infection or an uninfected control (not recorded which). CDR3s include the opening cysteine and the closing phenylalanine or tryptophan. The order of the fields is CDR3 protein, CDR3 DNA, D gene, J gene, clone size, V gene. A D gene is named only where the DNA matches it firmly. Where a row states a size, it is once, few, many or the class of an expanded clone; other rows omit it.

CDR3: CASSAGDLLYNEQFF
DNA: TGTGCCAGCAGCGCAGGGGACCTGCTCTACAATGAGCAGTTCTTC
D: NA
J: TRBJ2-1
size: many
V: TRBV11-2

CDR3: CASSEDSEQFF
DNA: TGTGCCAGCAGCGAGGACTCTGAGCAGTTCTTC
D: NA
J: TRBJ2-1
size: NA
V: TRBV6-6

CDR3: CASSKADRGYEQYF
DNA: TGTGCCAGCAGTAAAGCGGACAGGGGCTACGAGCAGTACTTC
D: TRBD1
J: TRBJ2-7
size: many
V: TRBV6-2/TRBV6-3

CDR3: CASASSGRWYEQFF
DNA: TGTGCCAGTGCCTCTAGCGGGAGATGGTATGAGCAGTTCTTC
D: TRBD2
J: TRBJ2-1
size: many
V: TRBV19

CDR3: CASSTQGYTDTQYF
DNA: TGTGCCAGCAGTACTCAGGGATACACAGATACGCAGTATTTT
D: NA
J: TRBJ2-3
size: many
V: TRBV2

CDR3: CASSSLAGANNEQFF
DNA: TGTGCCAGCTCGTCTCTAGCGGGGGCGAACAATGAGCAGTTCTTC
D: TRBD2
J: TRBJ2-1
size: many
V: TRBV18

CDR3: CASSQEVEPNTGELFF
DNA: TGTGCCAGCAGCCAAGAGGTAGAACCGAACACCGGGGAGCTGTTTTTT
D: NA
J: TRBJ2-2
size: many
V: TRBV3-1

CDR3: CSVAKQGEKLFF
DNA: TGCAGCGTGGCGAAACAGGGTGAAAAACTGTTTTTT
D: NA
J: TRBJ1-4
size: many
V: TRBV29-1

CDR3: CASSYPTHGWGSPLHF
DNA: TGTGCCAGCAGTTACCCGACGCACGGGTGGGGCTCACCCCTCCACTTT
D: NA
J: TRBJ1-6
size: NA
V: TRBV6-2/TRBV6-3

CDR3: CATSRDIGGTEAFF
DNA: TGTGCCACCAGCAGAGATATTGGGGGGACTGAAGCTTTCTTT
D: NA
J: TRBJ1-1
size: many
V: TRBV15

CDR3: CASGPKLTLAGVLDTQYF
DNA: TGTGCTAGTGGTCCCAAACTCACACTAGCGGGGGTGCTCGATACGCAGTATTTT
D: TRBD2
J: TRBJ2-3
size: few
V: TRBV12-5

CDR3: CASSLDPGRNYGYTF
DNA: TGTGCCAGCAGCTTAGATCCAGGGCGAAACTATGGCTACACCTTC
D: NA
J: TRBJ1-2
size: many
V: TRBV11-2

CDR3: CASSLGGYGYIQYF
DNA: TGTGCCAGCAGCTTAGGAGGATATGGGTACATTCAGTACTTC
D: NA
J: TRBJ2-4
size: NA
V: TRBV7-2

CDR3: CASSPEGNIQYF
DNA: TGTGCCAGCTCACCAGAGGGGAACATTCAGTACTTC
D: NA
J: TRBJ2-4
size: many
V: TRBV18

CDR3: CASRFSYEQYF
DNA: TGTGCCAGCAGGTTCTCCTACGAGCAGTACTTC
D: NA
J: TRBJ2-7
size: many
V: TRBV2

CDR3: CASRRAGENIQYF
DNA: TGTGCCAGTAGGCGGGCAGGGGAAAACATTCAGTACTTC
D: NA
J: TRBJ2-4
size: NA
V: TRBV19

CDR3: CASSLASGPYGAGELFF
DNA: TGCGCCAGCAGCTTGGCGTCCGGACCCTACGGGGCCGGGGAGCTGTTTTTT
D: NA
J: TRBJ2-2
size: many
V: TRBV5-1

CDR3: CASSVLGNEQFF
DNA: TGTGCCAGCAGTGTCTTAGGCAATGAGCAGTTCTTC
D: NA
J: TRBJ2-1
size: many
V: TRBV6-1

CDR3: CASSLAGGITNYGYTF
DNA: TGTGCCAGCAGCTTAGCGGGAGGGATTACTAACTATGGCTACACCTTC
D: NA
J: TRBJ1-2
size: many
V: TRBV7-2

CDR3: CATSRAGYDTQYF
DNA: TGTGCCACCAGCAGGGCAGGGTACGATACGCAGTATTTT
D: NA
J: TRBJ2-3
size: many
V: TRBV15

CDR3: CASSLVLGGGTEAFF
DNA: TGTGCCAGCAGCTTAGTATTAGGCGGGGGAACTGAAGCTTTCTTT
D: NA
J: TRBJ1-1
size: many
V: TRBV7-2

CDR3: CASSLAQGGTQYF
DNA: TGTGCCAGCAGTTTGGCACAGGGAGGGACCCAGTACTTC
D: NA
J: TRBJ2-5
size: few
V: TRBV12-3/TRBV12-4

CDR3: CASSLAGTDQETQYF
DNA: TGTGCCAGCAGCTTAGCTGGTACAGACCAAGAGACCCAGTACTTC
D: NA
J: TRBJ2-5
size: few
V: TRBV11-1

CDR3: CAISRDDEQFF
DNA: TGTGCCATCAGTCGAGACGATGAGCAGTTCTTC
D: NA
J: TRBJ2-1
size: many
V: TRBV10-3

CDR3: CAWSPRDSPWGEQYF
DNA: TGTGCCTGGAGTCCTAGGGACAGCCCCTGGGGAGAGCAGTACTTC
D: TRBD1
J: TRBJ2-7
size: many
V: TRBV30

CDR3: CASSAPIRRSSTDTQYF
DNA: TGTGCCAGCAGCGCCCCCATCCGGAGGTCTAGCACAGATACGCAGTATTTT
D: NA
J: TRBJ2-3
size: many
V: TRBV7-9

CDR3: CASSRTGTGSTEAFF
DNA: TGTGCCAGCAGCAGGACCGGGACAGGGTCCACTGAAGCTTTCTTT
D: TRBD1
J: TRBJ1-1
size: many
V: TRBV6-5

CDR3: CASSLRQDPPYEQYF
DNA: TGTGCCAGCAGCTTAAGGCAGGACCCCCCCTACGAGCAGTACTTC
D: NA
J: TRBJ2-7
size: many
V: TRBV7-9

CDR3: CASSFRAGESYGYTF
DNA: TGTGCCAGCAGCTTTCGGGCAGGGGAATCCTATGGCTACACCTTC
D: NA
J: TRBJ1-2
size: NA
V: TRBV7-2

CDR3: CASSRAERRGTEAFF
DNA: TGTGCCAGCAGTAGAGCAGAGCGTCGCGGCACTGAAGCTTTCTTT
D: NA
J: TRBJ1-1
size: NA
V: TRBV6-5

CDR3: CASSQAGPGGEQYF
DNA: TGCGCCAGCAGCCAAGCGGGCCCAGGAGGGGAGCAGTACTTC
D: NA
J: TRBJ2-7
size: few
V: TRBV4-3

CDR3: CASSFGTGDTGELFF
DNA: TGTGCCAGCAGTTTTGGGACAGGGGACACCGGGGAGCTGTTTTTT
D: TRBD1
J: TRBJ2-2
size: few
V: TRBV12-3/TRBV12-4

CDR3: CASREEGASNEQFF
DNA: TGCGCCAGCAGAGAGGAGGGGGCATCGAATGAGCAGTTCTTC
D: NA
J: TRBJ2-1
size: NA
V: TRBV5-1

CDR3: CASSPAGLLRDIQYF
DNA: TGTGCCAGCAGCCCAGCCGGACTTCTTCGGGACATTCAGTACTTC
D: NA
J: TRBJ2-4
size: many
V: TRBV3-1

CDR3: CASSLTGGATEAFF
DNA: TGTGCCAGCAGCCTGACAGGGGGAGCAACTGAAGCTTTCTTT
D: TRBD1
J: TRBJ1-1
size: few
V: TRBV11-3

CDR3: CASSLYGGLTAFF
DNA: TGTGCCAGCAGTTTATACGGGGGGCTCACAGCTTTCTTT
D: NA
J: TRBJ1-1
size: NA
V: TRBV12-3/TRBV12-4

CDR3: CATSDPRTENYGYTF
DNA: TGTGCCACCAGTGATCCTAGGACGGAAAACTATGGCTACACCTTC
D: NA
J: TRBJ1-2
size: few
V: TRBV24-1

CDR3: CASSAPPGHSEAFF
DNA: TGCGCCAGCAGCGCGCCCCCGGGACACTCTGAAGCTTTCTTT
D: NA
J: TRBJ1-1
size: many
V: TRBV4-1

CDR3: CASSVGGSGLTGELFF
DNA: TGTGCCAGCAGCGTAGGGGGAAGCGGGTTAACCGGGGAGCTGTTTTTT
D: NA
J: TRBJ2-2
size: many
V: TRBV9

CDR3: CASSTPGLGIAKNIQYF
DNA: TGTGCCAGCAGTACACCGGGACTCGGCATAGCCAAAAACATTCAGTACTTC
D: NA
J: TRBJ2-4
size: many
V: TRBV28

CDR3: CSARGGAGMSEQYF
DNA: TGCAGTGCTAGAGGTGGGGCAGGGATGAGCGAGCAGTACTTC
D: NA
J: TRBJ2-7
size: medium-sized
V: TRBV20-1

CDR3: CSVERDRGYNEQFF
DNA: TGCAGCGTGGAACGGGACAGGGGTTACAATGAGCAGTTCTTC
D: TRBD1
J: TRBJ2-1
size: few
V: TRBV29-1

CDR3: CASSFPGLAWEQYF
DNA: TGTGCCAGCAGCTTCCCGGGACTAGCGTGGGAGCAGTACTTC
D: TRBD2
J: TRBJ2-7
size: many
V: TRBV7-2

CDR3: CASSLVAALTDTQYF
DNA: TGTGCCAGCAGTTTAGTAGCGGCCCTCACAGATACGCAGTATTTT
D: NA
J: TRBJ2-3
size: many
V: TRBV27

CDR3: CASSLAWGGHEQYF
DNA: TGTGCCAGCAGCTTGGCCTGGGGGGGCCACGAGCAGTACTTC
D: NA
J: TRBJ2-7
size: few
V: TRBV5-4